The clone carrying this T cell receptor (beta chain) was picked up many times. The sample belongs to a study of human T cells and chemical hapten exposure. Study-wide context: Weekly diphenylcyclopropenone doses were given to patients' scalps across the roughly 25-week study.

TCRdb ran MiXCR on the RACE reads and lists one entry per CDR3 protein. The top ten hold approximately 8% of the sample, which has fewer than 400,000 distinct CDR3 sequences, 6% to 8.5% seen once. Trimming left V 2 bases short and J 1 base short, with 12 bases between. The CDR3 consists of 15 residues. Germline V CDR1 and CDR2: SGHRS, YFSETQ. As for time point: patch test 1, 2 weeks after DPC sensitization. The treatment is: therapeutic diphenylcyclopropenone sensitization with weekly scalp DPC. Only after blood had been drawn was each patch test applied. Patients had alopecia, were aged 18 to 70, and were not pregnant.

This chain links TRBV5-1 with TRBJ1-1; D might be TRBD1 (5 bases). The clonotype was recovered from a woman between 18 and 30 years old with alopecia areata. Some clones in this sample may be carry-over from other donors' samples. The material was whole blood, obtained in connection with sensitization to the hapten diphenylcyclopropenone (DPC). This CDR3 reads CASSFGDRENTEAFF. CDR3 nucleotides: TGCGCCAGCAGCTTTGGAGACAGAGAGAACACTGAAGCTTTCTTT.